The 27 T cell receptor beta chains below were found in one sample sequenced in a study of blood T cells in healthy people across ages. With a J-beta primer mix and a sample-barcoded 5' primer, a second PCR ran 7 to 11 cycles. Each CDR3 protein gets one entry after TCRdb re-called the 5' RACE reads with MiXCR. The sample shows more than 900,000 distinct CDR3 sequences, approximately 26% of them seen only once. These data were likewise used in another study, on T cells of mothers and their children.

Sequenced sample: blood. The receptors were sampled from a girl aged 2-15 years in good health.

The rearrangement joins TRBV7-9 to TRBJ2-1, with 8 positions matching TRBD2. V dropped 5 bases and J dropped 0; count of bases not matched to a gene: 3. In germline, CDR1 is SEHNR, CDR2 FQNEAQ (reference sequence). The CDR3 extends over 15 amino acids. CDR3 bases: TGTGCCAGCAGCGATAGCGGGGCCTCCTACAATGAGCAGTTCTTC. This translates into CASSDSGASYNEQFF.

This clonotype was detected ten times or more. The chain is built from TRBV5-1 and TRBJ2-5, with a weak D call TRBD2 (5 bases). The DNA end is more similar to TRBJ2-7, so the J call may be wrong. There are 14 residues in the CDR3. Looked up from germline, CDR1 is SGHRS and CDR2 is YFSETQ. The CDR3, as DNA: TGCGCCAGCAGCTTGGGGGGAGTACCCTACGAGCAGTACTTC. Translated, it gives CASSLGGVPYEQYF.

In its sample, this clonotype was seen a few times. The chain joins TRBV10-2 to TRBJ2-5, with TRBD1 as a possible D gene (5 bases). The DNA end is a closer match to TRBJ2-7, so the J assignment may be wrong. The CDR3 covers 14 residues. Germline V CDR1 and CDR2: WSHSY, SAAADI. The CDR3 region has the DNA TGCGCCAGCAGTGAGCGAACTTCAGGGTACGAGCAGTACTTC. Residues: CASSERTSGYEQYF.

This clonotype showed up just a few times. At one boundary the junction diverges from the germline segment, which might be a read error. V gene TRBV5-6 combines with J gene TRBJ2-5; TRBD2 aligns across 14 bases. The germline V gene encodes CDR1 SGHDT and CDR2 YYEEEE. The CDR3 runs 16 residues. CDR3 residues: CASSQGLAGAKETQYF. The CDR3 nucleotides are TGCGCCAGCAGCCAGGGACTAGCGGGGGCCAAAGAGACCCAGTACTTC.

This clonotype was picked up a small number of times. J is TRBJ2-5 and V is TRBV6-5, with TRBD1 identical over 7 bases. The DNA end lines up better with TRBJ2-7; the J call may be wrong. The CDR3 runs to 15 residues. CDR1 and CDR2 from the germline V gene are MNHEY and SVGAGI. CDR3 sequence (DNA): TGTGCCAGCAGTTATGTAGGACAGGCGAACTACGAGCAGTACTTC. Amino acids: CASSYVGQANYEQYF.

The chain combines TRBV20-1 with TRBJ2-3; D may be TRBD1 or TRBD2 (6 bases each). CDR3 length: 14 amino acids. V was clipped by 1 base and J by 0 bases, with 8 bases between them. Per germline, CDR1 DFQATT and CDR2 SNEGSKA (reference sequence). CDR3 residues: CSARVGGSTDTQYF. The CDR3 nucleotides read TGCAGTGCTAGAGTGGGGGGCAGCACAGATACGCAGTATTTT.

The chain joins TRBV27 to TRBJ2-5, with unresolved D. Trimming shortened V by 6 bases and J by 7 bases, and 15 bases separated the two germline ends. Germline loops: CDR1 MNHEY, CDR2 SMNVEV (reference sequence). CDR3 length: 13 residues. The CDR3 region is CASSPRAPGTQYF. The DNA for the CDR3 is TGTGCCAGCAGCCCCCGGGCCCCAGGGACCCAGTACTTC.

This clonotype was recorded a few times. V usage is TRBV2 and J usage is TRBJ2-7; 8 nucleotides line up with TRBD2. V dropped 8 bases and J dropped 9; count of bases not matched to a gene: 6. This CDR3 is 11 amino acids long. The germline CDR1 and CDR2 sequences are SNHLY and FYNNEI. The CDR3 coding sequence is TGTGCCAGCTCTGGACTAGCCGGGCAGTACTTC. Translation: CASSGLAGQYF. Based on the CDR3 plus reference TRBV2 and TRBJ2-7, the full variable domain is EPEVTQTPSHQVTQMGQEVILRCVPISNHLYFYWYRQILGQKVEFLVSFYNNEISEKSEIFDDQFSVERPDGSNFTLKIRSTKLEDSAMYFCASSGLAGQYFGPGTRLTVT.

To note about this clonotype: This CDR3 is missing its conserved last phenylalanine or tryptophan, likely due to a read error. This chain links TRBV29-1 with TRBJ2-5; D unresolved. The last part of the DNA fits TRBJ2-1 better; the J call may be wrong. The germline V gene encodes CDR1 SQVTM and CDR2 ANQGSEA. The CDR3 is 11 amino acids. CDR3: CSGNRDNEQFL. DNA for the CDR3: TGCAGCGGGAATAGGGACAATGAGCAGTTCCTC.

V usage is TRBV29-1 and J usage is TRBJ1-1; D is undetermined. CDR3 size: 13 residues. Trimming cost V 6 bases and J 3 bases, with 14 bases left between them. Germline CDR1 SQVTM, CDR2 ANQGSEA. CDR3 in amino acids: CSVSDLQDTEAFF. CDR3 nucleotide sequence: TGCAGCGTCTCCGATTTGCAGGACACTGAAGCTTTCTTT.

This clonotype was observed a handful of times. The chain has TRBV5-5 and TRBJ2-3; no clear D gene. The germline CDR1 and CDR2 sequences are SGHKS and YYEKEE (reference sequence). V lost 0 bases and J 6 bases, leaving 20 bases between the germline ends. The CDR3 consists of 17 residues. DNA for the CDR3: TGTGCCAGCAGCTTGGCCTTAAGGACCACTCTCGCGGATACGCAGTATTTT. It codes for CASSLALRTTLADTQYF.

The genes are TRBV6-1 and TRBJ1-3, with D perhaps matching TRBD1 (6 bases). Deletions cut 4 bases from V and 2 bases from J, with 9 bases between. Germline assignment: CDR1 MNHNS and CDR2 SASEGT. CDR3 length equals 14 residues. The CDR3 sequence: CASSVQGPGNTIYF. CDR3 DNA: TGTGCCAGCAGTGTACAGGGCCCTGGAAACACCATATATTTT.

The chain carries TRBV29-1 and TRBJ1-2; 8 nucleotides match TRBD1. Germline CDR1 reads SQVTM; CDR2 reads ANQGSEA. Trimming at V came to 3 bases and at J to 8 bases, leaving 5 bases not matched to a gene. This CDR3 comprises 12 residues. The CDR3 is CSVEGQAGGYTF. DNA for the CDR3: TGCAGCGTTGAGGGACAGGCAGGCGGCTACACCTTC.

The chain carries TRBV5-1 and TRBJ1-1, with TRBD1 as a possible D gene (5 bases). V was clipped by 4 bases and J by 11 bases, with 15 bases between them. The CDR3 loop spans 12 amino acids. In germline, CDR1 is SGHRS, CDR2 YFSETQ. DNA for the CDR3: TGCGCCAGCAGCCGAGACAAGGGGATGGCTTTCTTT. This sequence encodes CASSRDKGMAFF. The full variable domain, its missing parts supplied by reference TRBV5-1 and TRBJ1-1, is KAGVTQTPRYLIKTRGQQVTLSCSPISGHRSVSWYQQTPGQGLQFLFEYFSETQRNKGNFPGRFSGRQFSNSRSEMNVSTLELGDSALYLCASSRDKGMAFFGQGTRLTVV.

The chain has TRBV7-9 and TRBJ1-1; the D is unclear. The CDR3 runs 14 residues. CDR1 is SEHNR, CDR2 FQNEAQ, per germline (reference sequence). The V end was cut by 2 bases, the J end by 5 bases, with 12 bases between. CDR3 in amino acids: CASSLNLGETEAFF. In nucleotides, the CDR3 is TGTGCCAGCAGCTTAAACCTAGGAGAAACTGAAGCTTTCTTT.

This clonotype was detected only a few times. The J gene is TRBJ1-4, the V gene TRBV27; 7 bases agree with TRBD1. Trimming removed 2 bases from V and 7 bases from J; junction bases left unmatched: 13. Germline V gives CDR1 MNHEY, CDR2 SMNVEV (reference sequence). This CDR3 spans 17 amino acids. CDR3 coding DNA: TGTGCCAGCAGTTTACTTTTCGGACAGGTCGGAGGTGAAAAACTGTTTTTT. Translating gives CASSLLFGQVGGEKLFF. The full variable domain, rest sourced from reference TRBV27 and TRBJ1-4, is EAQVTQNPRYLITVTGKKLTVTCSQNMNHEYMSWYRQDPGLGLRQIYYSMNVEVTDKGDVPEGYKVSRKEKRNFPLILESPSPNQTSLYFCASSLLFGQVGGEKLFFGSGTQLSVL.

This clonotype appeared a single time. This chain joins TRBV28 and TRBJ1-6, with D possibly matching TRBD1 (5 bases). Trimming removed 9 bases from V and 5 bases from J, with 8 bases in between. Germline lookup yields CDR1 MDHEN and CDR2 SYDVKM. The CDR3 runs to 12 residues. CDR3 loop: CASGGHNSPLHF. For the CDR3, the DNA is TGTGCCAGTGGGGGACATAATTCACCCCTCCACTTT.

This clonotype was found a few times. The CDR3 coding sequence is TGTGCCAGCAGTTCCAGACTAGCGTCGATTTACGAGCAGTACTTC. Residues: CASSSRLASIYEQYF. The chain joins TRBV6-5 to TRBJ2-1, with 8 positions matching TRBD2. The J call is in doubt because the DNA end fits TRBJ2-7 better. CDR1 and CDR2 (germline): MNHEY, SVGAGI. This CDR3 contains 15 residues.

The chain links TRBV25-1 to TRBJ2-5; tentatively, D is TRBD2 (6 bases). The J call is in doubt because the DNA end fits TRBJ2-1 better. CDR3 length: 16 residues. Per germline, CDR1 MGHDK and CDR2 SYGVNS. CDR3 bases: TGTGCCAGCAGCCCCTACATCGGGCGGGGCCTCAATGAGCAGTTCTTC. Protein product: CASSPYIGRGLNEQFF.

The V and J genes are TRBV11-2 and TRBJ2-3, with 11 bases lining up with TRBD2. V shed 0 bases, J shed 0 bases, and the junction held 11 bases outside the gene matches. CDR3 length: 20 amino acids. Looked up from germline, CDR1 is SGHAT and CDR2 is FQNNGV. The CDR3 loop is CASSLERLAGNLASTDTQYF. The CDR3 DNA reads TGTGCCAGCAGCTTAGAGAGACTAGCGGGAAATCTAGCTAGCACAGATACGCAGTATTTT.

The genes are TRBV5-1 and TRBJ2-4; tentatively, D is TRBD2 (6 bases). Trimming left V 5 bases short and J 9 bases short, with 15 bases between. The CDR3 runs 13 residues. CDR1 and CDR2 (germline): SGHRS, YFSETQ. CDR3 DNA: TGCGCCAGCAGTGGGTCGTACGGGGGCATTCAGTACTTC. This gives the protein CASSGSYGGIQYF.

This clonotype has only a few counts. The V and J genes are TRBV24-1 and TRBJ2-1; possible D gene TRBD1, 5 bases. The assigned J gene may be wrong: the sequence end matches TRBJ2-5 better. The CDR3 contains 13 residues. CDR1 and CDR2 (germline): KGHDR, SFDVKD. The CDR3 DNA is TGTGCCACCAGTGACCCAGGGAAAGAGACCCAGTACTTC. This gives the protein CATSDPGKETQYF.

This clonotype has more than one count but fewer than ten. The V and J genes are TRBV9 and TRBJ1-1; tentative D call: TRBD1 (5 bases). The CDR3 has 15 residues. Germline V gene sequence: CDR1 SGDLS, CDR2 YYNGEE. V shed 3 bases and J shed 4 bases, with 16 bases lying between them. CDR3 nucleotides: TGTGCCAGCAGCGCCCACCAGGGAGTGGGCACTGAAGCTTTCTTT. It encodes CASSAHQGVGTEAFF.

The gene calls are TRBV6-1 and TRBJ1-1; no clear D. Germline CDR1 reads MNHNS; CDR2 reads SASEGT. Trimming pared 7 bases from V and 4 bases from J, leaving 13 bases between. CDR3 length: 13 amino acids. The chain's CDR3 is CASIRLGSTEAFF. CDR3 nucleotides: TGTGCCAGCATCCGACTGGGTTCCACTGAAGCTTTCTTT.

This chain joins TRBV14 and TRBJ1-2, with a weak D call TRBD1 (5 bases). CDR1 and CDR2 (germline): SGHDN, FVKESK. The CDR3 has 14 residues. Trimming shortened V by 6 bases and J by 6 bases, and 17 bases separated the two germline ends. CDR3 sequence (DNA): TGTGCCAGCAGACCTGACGGGACTGGGGATGGCTACACCTTC. Amino acids: CASRPDGTGDGYTF.

This clonotype was recorded a few times. The chain couples TRBV4-3 to TRBJ2-5, with D perhaps being TRBD1 or TRBD2 (5 bases each). This CDR3 has 15 amino acids. Looked up from germline, CDR1 is LGHNA and CDR2 is YSLEER. V lost 0 bases to trimming and J lost 5 bases, with 13 bases between them. CDR3 residues: CASSQDWGSPETQYF. The CDR3 DNA sequence: TGCGCCAGCAGCCAAGATTGGGGGTCCCCGGAGACCCAGTACTTC.

This clonotype was picked up a small number of times. A much bigger clone sits one base away, suggesting this may be a read error. This rearrangement joins TRBV20-1 to TRBJ2-7; D is possibly TRBD1 (7 bases). Germline lookup yields CDR1 DFQATT and CDR2 SNEGSKA (reference sequence). The CDR3 extends over 13 amino acids. Trimming took 6 bases from V and 1 from J, leaving 13 bases between them. CDR3 coding DNA: TGCAGTGCCAGGGGGGACGGATCCTACGAGCAGTACTTC. As protein: CSARGDGSYEQYF.